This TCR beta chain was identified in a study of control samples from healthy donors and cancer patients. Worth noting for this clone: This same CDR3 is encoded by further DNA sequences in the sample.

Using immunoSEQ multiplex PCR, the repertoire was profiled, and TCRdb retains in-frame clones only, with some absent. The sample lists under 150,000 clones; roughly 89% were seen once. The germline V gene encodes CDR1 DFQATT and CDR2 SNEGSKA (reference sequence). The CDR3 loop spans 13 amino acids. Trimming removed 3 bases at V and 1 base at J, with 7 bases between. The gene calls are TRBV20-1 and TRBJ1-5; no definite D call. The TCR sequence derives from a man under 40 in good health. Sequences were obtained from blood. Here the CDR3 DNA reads TGCAGTGCTAGTGTGGGAAGCAATCAGCCCCAGCATTTT. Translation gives CSASVGSNQPQHF.